Listed here are 5 T cell receptor beta chains from one sample, sequenced in a study of beta chain features in type 1 diabetes. No cognate antigen is known for these TCRs. Since all of the isolated RNA was reverse transcribed, expressed TCRB transcripts were what got sequenced. The assay was immunoSEQ multiplex PCR, and TCRdb's table has in-frame clones only and misses some. The sample has roughly 150,000 clones, roughly 8% seen once; the top ten hold approximately 0.54%. Points from the study as a whole: Moderate but significant shortening of TCRB CDR3s was recorded in all four CD4+ subsets from Type 1 diabetes patients.

The source material was central memory CD4+ T cells from blood. Receptors originate from a man between 18 and 29 years old with type 1 diabetes.

The chain carries TRBV5-1 and TRBJ1-5; unclear D gene. Germline V gene data show CDR1 as SGHRS and CDR2 as YFSETQ. CDR3 length: 14 residues. Between the trimmed V and J ends, which lost 0 bases and 6 bases, there was a span of 10 bases. The DNA of the CDR3 is TGCGCCAGCAGCTTGGACTCACGGGGTCAGCCCCAGCATTTT. This codes for CASSLDSRGQPQHF.

The chain recombines TRBV30 with TRBJ2-7; 7 bases map to TRBD1. The CDR3 loop spans 13 amino acids. The V gene end was trimmed by 2 bases and the J gene end by 5 bases; junction bases not matched to a gene: 6. The V gene's germline CDR1 is GTSNPN and CDR2 SVGIG (reference sequence). CDR3 amino acids: CAWSLDRLDEQYF. Written as DNA, the CDR3 is TGTGCCTGGAGTTTGGACAGGTTAGACGAGCAGTACTTC. The variable domain in full, completed from reference TRBV30 and TRBJ2-7, reads SQTIHQWPATLVQPVGSPLSLECTVEGTSNPNLYWYRQAAGRGLQLLFYSVGIGQISSEVPQNLSASRPQDRQFILSSKKLLLSDSGFYLCAWSLDRLDEQYFGPGTRLTVT.

To note about this clone: This CDR3 is also generated by other DNA sequences in the sample. V gene TRBV5-4 combines with J gene TRBJ2-3; 8 nucleotides align to TRBD1. J was trimmed by 5 bases and V by 4 bases; bases with no gene match: 6. Germline assignment: CDR1 SGHNT and CDR2 YYREEE (reference sequence). The CDR3 consists of 14 residues. The CDR3 loop reads CASSPDRAGDTQYF. CDR3 nucleotides: TGTGCCAGCAGCCCGGACAGGGCGGGAGATACGCAGTATTTT.

In its sample, this clone was seen a few times. The chain is built from TRBV6-6 and TRBJ2-2; weak D call: TRBD1 (5 bases). Germline values: CDR1 MNHNY, CDR2 SVGAGI (reference sequence). The CDR3 runs 11 residues. V shed 6 bases and J shed 11 bases, with 10 bases lying between them. The CDR3 loop reads CASRQWGELFF. Written as DNA, the CDR3 is TGTGCCAGCAGGCAATGGGGCGAGCTGTTTTTT.

This clone appeared a few times. V gene TRBV11-2 combines with J gene TRBJ1-1; 12 bases match TRBD1. The CDR3 runs to 17 residues. Germline CDR1 SGHAT, CDR2 FQNNGV. The ends lost 3 bases at V and 4 bases at J; junction bases unmatched: 9. This CDR3 is CASSFAGTGGMVTEAFF. CDR3 in DNA: TGTGCCAGCAGCTTCGCCGGGACAGGGGGCATGGTCACTGAAGCTTTCTTT.